A single sample is the source of the 3 T cell receptor beta chains below, sequenced in a study of cytomegalovirus exposure and HLA in healthy donors. 60 Vbeta and 13 Jbeta primers were used in PCR. Sequencing used immunoSEQ multiplex PCR; TCRdb keeps in-frame clones, though not all of them. Of some 130,000 clones listed, over 65% are singletons. Sequences were obtained from PBMCs. The source is a female donor in good health and CMV-seropositive.

The chain joins TRBV2 to TRBJ1-1; TRBD1 matches at 8 bases. The CDR3 is made up of 13 amino acids. Losses at the gene ends were 9 bases for V and 4 bases for J; bases not matched to a gene: 7. Per the germline V gene, CDR1 is SNHLY and CDR2 is FYNNEI. The CDR3 DNA reads as TGTGCCAGTCTCGGACAGGGAGGCACTGAAGCTTTCTTT. It encodes CASLGQGGTEAFF.

This clone was recorded only once. The V call is TRBV10-2, the J call TRBJ2-5; maybe TRBD2 (6 bases). CDR3 size: 12 residues. Trimming pared 3 bases from V and 9 bases from J, leaving 11 bases between. CDR1 and CDR2 from the germline V gene are WSHSY and SAAADI. In DNA form, the CDR3 reads TGCGCCAGCAGTGATGGGGGGATGTCCCAGTACTTC. This codes for CASSDGGMSQYF.

The chain combines TRBV25-1 with TRBJ2-2; 8 positions agree with TRBD2. The CDR3 has 14 residues. J was trimmed by 5 bases and V by 6 bases; bases with no gene match: 5. Germline loops: CDR1 MGHDK, CDR2 SYGVNS. CDR3 bases: TGTGCCAGCAGGACCGGGAGGGGTACCGGGGAGCTGTTTTTT. The encoded protein is CASRTGRGTGELFF. Using reference TRBV25-1 and TRBJ2-2 for the parts outside the CDR3, the full variable domain is EADIYQTPRYLVIGTGKKITLECSQTMGHDKMYWYQQDPGMELHLIHYSYGVNSTEKGDLSSESTVSRIRTEHFPLTLESARPSHTSQYLCASRTGRGTGELFFGEGSRLTVL.